These 15 T cell receptor beta chains came from one sample sequenced in a study of CD8 T cells in Susac syndrome. A quantity of roughly 0.5 to 1 ug RNA underwent reverse transcription using random hexamers. Each CDR3 protein is one row after TCRdb ran MiXCR on the immunoSEQ multiplex PCR reads. The sample lists approximately 160,000 distinct CDR3 sequences, approximately 90% occurring once. The sample taken for sequencing was CD4+ T cells from PBMCs. The receptors shown here come from a human donor in good health.

The gene calls are TRBV20-1 and TRBJ2-7, with a weak D call TRBD2 (6 bases). The CDR3 sequence is 14 residues long. The ends were cut back, 5 bases at V and 4 bases at J, with 18 bases in the middle. The germline CDR1 and CDR2 sequences are DFQATT and SNEGSKA (reference sequence). CDR3 nucleotide sequence: TGCAGTGCTCCCGACCCGGCTAGCGCGTACGAGCAGTACTTC. Encoded protein: CSAPDPASAYEQYF.

The chain is built from TRBV5-1 and TRBJ1-2, with TRBD1 identical over 8 bases. Losses at the gene ends were 4 bases for V and 7 bases for J; bases not matched to a gene: 9. The CDR3 spans 14 residues. The V gene's germline CDR1 is SGHRS and CDR2 YFSETQ. In DNA, the CDR3 is TGCGCCAGCAGCATCCCATCAGGGGGCTCTGGCTACACCTTC. It translates to CASSIPSGGSGYTF.

This chain uses TRBV12-3 or TRBV12-4 with TRBJ2-5; the match to TRBD2 covers 7 bases. V shed 6 bases, J shed 1 base, and the junction held 17 bases outside the gene matches. The CDR3 runs to 18 residues. CDR3 nucleotides: TGTGCCAGCAGCCTCTGGGGAGGGCCGCGGGAAAGCCAAGAGACCCAGTACTTC. Translation gives CASSLWGGPRESQETQYF.

This rearrangement joins TRBV29-1 to TRBJ2-7; tentatively, D is TRBD1 (6 bases). The V end lost 4 bases, the J end lost 2 bases, and 12 bases lay between the germline ends. This CDR3 has 13 residues. The germline CDR1 and CDR2 sequences are SQVTM and ANQGSEA. The CDR3 sequence is CSVGPGHTYEQYF. The CDR3 bases are TGCAGCGTTGGGCCGGGACACACCTACGAGCAGTACTTC.

J is TRBJ2-7 and V is TRBV5-1; D is possibly TRBD1 (5 bases). The germline V gene encodes CDR1 SGHRS and CDR2 YFSETQ. The CDR3 loop spans 15 amino acids. The ends were cut back, 1 base at V and 2 bases at J, with 13 bases in the middle. The CDR3 nucleotides are TGCGCCAGCAGCTTGATTGTGTCAGGGACCTACGAGCAGTACTTC. Translated: CASSLIVSGTYEQYF.

The rearrangement uses TRBV9 and TRBJ1-3; no firm D call. The V end lost 0 bases, the J end lost 8 bases, and 15 bases lay between the germline ends. The CDR3 extends over 15 amino acids. Germline-derived CDR1 and CDR2 are SGDLS and YYNGEE. Written as DNA, the CDR3 is TGTGCCAGCAGCGTAGGAGGCCTGATCGCAGACACCATATATTTT. This gives the protein CASSVGGLIADTIYF. The full variable domain, with the rest looked up from reference TRBV9 and TRBJ1-3, is DSGVTQTPKHLITATGQRVTLRCSPRSGDLSVYWYQQSLDQGLQFLIQYYNGEERAKGNILERFSAQQFPDLHSELNLSSLELGDSALYFCASSVGGLIADTIYFGEGSWLTVV.

V gene TRBV11-2 combines with J gene TRBJ2-2, with 7 bases fitting TRBD1. Germline CDR1 SGHAT, CDR2 FQNNGV. The V and J ends lost 5 bases and 6 bases, in that order; junction bases with no gene match: 9. The CDR3 runs to 15 residues. As DNA, the CDR3 is TGTGCCAGCAGCCGGGTACAGGGGCTGGCCGGGGAGCTGTTTTTT. Protein product: CASSRVQGLAGELFF.

V usage is TRBV5-1 and J usage is TRBJ2-3; the match to TRBD2 covers 11 bases. V shed 3 bases and J 0 bases; nucleotides not matched to a gene: 6. The germline V gene has CDR1 SGHRS and CDR2 YFSETQ. This CDR3 has 17 residues. CDR3 bases: TGCGCCAGCAGCTGGGGGGGGACTAGCGGAAGCACAGATACGCAGTATTTT. Translated: CASSWGGTSGSTDTQYF. Full variable domain (missing parts from reference TRBV5-1 and TRBJ2-3): KAGVTQTPRYLIKTRGQQVTLSCSPISGHRSVSWYQQTPGQGLQFLFEYFSETQRNKGNFPGRFSGRQFSNSRSEMNVSTLELGDSALYLCASSWGGTSGSTDTQYFGPGTRLTVL.

This clonotype was observed a single time. The chain links TRBV11-2 to TRBJ2-3; a possible D gene is TRBD2 (5 bases). The CDR3 is 16 amino acids. V shed 2 bases and J shed 1 base, with 13 bases lying between them. Germline CDR1 is SGHAT and CDR2 is FQNNGV. In nucleotides, the CDR3 is TGTGCCAGCAGCTTACGGGCGGAGGCGGGCACAGATACGCAGTATTTT. Translating gives CASSLRAEAGTDTQYF.

The genes are TRBV6-5 and TRBJ2-2; D unclear. Trimming took off 7 bases at V and 7 bases at J, with 16 bases between the two ends. Per germline, CDR1 MNHEY and CDR2 SVGAGI. The CDR3 is made up of 14 amino acids. The CDR3 spells CASTLTREHGELFF. The CDR3 coding sequence is TGTGCCAGCACACTGACGCGAGAGCACGGGGAGCTGTTTTTT.

This sequence joins TRBV20-1 and TRBJ2-1, with 8 nucleotides matching TRBD2. V shed 3 bases and J 8 bases; nucleotides not matched to a gene: 9. CDR3 size: 14 residues. Germline V gene sequence: CDR1 DFQATT, CDR2 SNEGSKA (reference sequence). The CDR3 DNA reads as TGCAGTGCTAGGCCCGGGACTAGTGTCGATGAGCAGTTCTTC. It specifies CSARPGTSVDEQFF.

The genes are TRBV11-3 and TRBJ2-6; tentative D call: TRBD2 (6 bases). The CDR3 consists of 14 residues. Germline V gene sequence: CDR1 SGHNT, CDR2 YENEEA. Trimming shortened V by 4 bases and J by 4 bases, and 8 bases separated the two germline ends. CDR3 region: CASSSGVGANVLTF. DNA for the CDR3: TGTGCCAGCAGCTCGGGGGTGGGGGCCAACGTCCTGACTTTC.

V gene TRBV19 combines with J gene TRBJ2-7, with 13 positions matching TRBD2. After removal of 4 bases from V and 2 bases from J, the junction contained 8 bases not matched to a gene. This CDR3 spans 17 amino acids. The germline V gene has CDR1 LNHDA and CDR2 SQIVND (reference sequence). CDR3 coding DNA: TGTGCCAGTAGTAAACCCCCGGGACTAGCGGGGACCTACGAGCAGTACTTC. It encodes CASSKPPGLAGTYEQYF.

A single count supports this clonotype. The rearrangement joins TRBV28 to TRBJ2-3; 7 bases align to TRBD2. This CDR3 has 15 amino acids. The junction had 6 bases not matched to a gene; V was cut back by 3 bases and J by 3 bases. CDR1 and CDR2 (germline): MDHEN, SYDVKM. The CDR3 region is CASSFAGVGTDTQYF. Here the CDR3 DNA reads TGTGCCAGCAGTTTTGCGGGAGTAGGAACAGATACGCAGTATTTT.

This clonotype was detected only a few times. The chain uses TRBV7-9 and TRBJ2-5, with a possible D match to TRBD1 (6 bases). Germline assignment: CDR1 SEHNR and CDR2 FQNEAQ (reference sequence). The length of the CDR3 is 14 residues. V was pared by 4 bases and J by 4 bases, with 13 bases between. The CDR3, as DNA: TGTGCCAGCAGCTCCAGGGGTTCTGCAGAGACCCAGTACTTC. Translation gives CASSSRGSAETQYF. The variable domain in full, completed from reference TRBV7-9 and TRBJ2-5, reads DTGVSQNPRHKITKRGQNVTFRCDPISEHNRLYWYRQTLGQGPEFLTYFQNEAQLEKSRLLSDRFSAERPKGSFSTLEIQRTEQGDSAMYLCASSSRGSAETQYFGPGTRLLVL.